These T cell receptor beta chains were read from a single sample in a study of T cells in Graves' hyperthyroidism and ophthalmopathy. TCRdb reanalysed the multiplex PCR reads using MiXCR and keeps one entry per CDR3 protein. This sample carries hundreds of thousands of distinct CDR3 sequences, about 14% of them seen once, and the ten largest clones take 13%. The sequencing input was blood. The receptor source for this set is a man aged 18 to 30 with Graves' ophthalmopathy. The CDR3 runs from the conserved cysteine through the conserved F or W. The D gene is left open where the match is weak. Size is omitted from some rows. Given values are once, few, many or a class for expanded clones.

clone size: few; D gene: TRBD2; V gene: TRBV6-1; J gene: TRBJ2-7; CDR3 DNA: TGTGCCAGCAGTCTGGGGCAGCTGGGACTAGCGGGATACTCCTACGAGCAGTACTTC; CDR3 protein: CASSLGQLGLAGYSYEQYF
clone size: few; D gene: TRBD1; V gene: TRBV10-1; J gene: TRBJ1-6; CDR3 DNA: TGCGCCAGCAGTTACAGAGGGACAGGGCTAAAGAATTCACCCCTCCACTTT; CDR3 protein: CASSYRGTGLKNSPLHF
clone size: many; D gene: TRBD2; V gene: TRBV6-1; J gene: TRBJ2-3; CDR3 DNA: TGTGCCAGCATACGGCTAGCGGGGAGCACAGATACGCAGTATTTT; CDR3 protein: CASIRLAGSTDTQYF
clone size: many; D gene: TRBD2; V gene: TRBV5-1; J gene: TRBJ2-7; CDR3 DNA: TGCGCCAGCAGCTCCTGGGGGGGAGACTCCTACGAGCAGTACTTC; CDR3 protein: CASSSWGGDSYEQYF
clone size: many; D gene: TRBD2; V gene: TRBV12-3/TRBV12-4; J gene: TRBJ2-5; CDR3 DNA: TGTGCCAGCAGTTTTGGGGGGGACTCTATGACCCAGTACTTC; CDR3 protein: CASSFGGDSMTQYF
clone size: many; D gene: TRBD2; V gene: TRBV18; J gene: TRBJ2-1; CDR3 DNA: TGTGCCAGCTCACCACGGACTAGCTCCTACAATGAGCAGTTCTTC; CDR3 protein: CASSPRTSSYNEQFF
clone size: .; D gene: TRBD1; V gene: TRBV29-1; J gene: TRBJ2-1; CDR3 DNA: TGCAGCAACACCGGGACAGGGGTATACAATGAGCAGTTCTTC; CDR3 protein: CSNTGTGVYNEQFF
clone size: many; D gene: .; V gene: TRBV5-4; J gene: TRBJ2-5; CDR3 DNA: TGTGCCAGCAGATTCGGACTAGGGGGAAAAGAGACCCAGTACTTC; CDR3 protein: CASRFGLGGKETQYF
clone size: many; D gene: TRBD2; V gene: TRBV20-1; J gene: TRBJ2-5; CDR3 DNA: TGCAGTGGGGGGGGGGACTCTCAAGAGACCCAGTACTTC; CDR3 protein: CSGGGDSQETQYF
clone size: many; D gene: TRBD1; V gene: TRBV5-6; J gene: TRBJ1-2; CDR3 DNA: TGTGCCAGCAGCTTAGGACAGGGACACGGCTACACCTTC; CDR3 protein: CASSLGQGHGYTF
clone size: many; D gene: .; V gene: TRBV20-1; J gene: TRBJ1-5; CDR3 DNA: TGCAGTGCAAGGGGGGAGTACAATCAGCCCCAGCATTTT; CDR3 protein: CSARGEYNQPQHF
clone size: many; D gene: .; V gene: TRBV7-3; J gene: TRBJ2-5; CDR3 DNA: TGTGCCAGCAGCTTGGACGCCGAAGAGACCCAGTACTTC; CDR3 protein: CASSLDAEETQYF
clone size: many; D gene: TRBD2; V gene: TRBV5-1; J gene: TRBJ2-1; CDR3 DNA: TGCGCCAGCAGCTTAAGTCTAGCGGGGGTCAATGAGCAGTTCTTC; CDR3 protein: CASSLSLAGVNEQFF
clone size: many; D gene: .; V gene: TRBV7-3; J gene: TRBJ2-1; CDR3 DNA: TGTGCCAGCAGCGTTCACCGGGACCAGCTGTTCAATGAGCAGTTCTTC; CDR3 protein: CASSVHRDQLFNEQFF
clone size: many; D gene: .; V gene: TRBV10-3; J gene: TRBJ2-5; CDR3 DNA: TGTGCCATCAGTGACCAACAGGGCATGAGAGGGACCCAGTACTTC; CDR3 protein: CAISDQQGMRGTQYF
clone size: many; D gene: .; V gene: TRBV20-1; J gene: TRBJ2-5; CDR3 DNA: TGCAGTGCTAGAGATTGGGGCCGACAAGAGACCCAGTACTTC; CDR3 protein: CSARDWGRQETQYF
clone size: many; D gene: .; V gene: TRBV7-2; J gene: TRBJ1-5; CDR3 DNA: TGTGCCAGCAGCCCCGGACCTCCTGGTAGCAATCAGCCCCAGCATTTT; CDR3 protein: CASSPGPPGSNQPQHF
clone size: .; D gene: .; V gene: TRBV12-3/TRBV12-4; J gene: TRBJ2-7; CDR3 DNA: TGTGCCAGCAGTTTACACAGGGCCTACGAGCAGTACTTC; CDR3 protein: CASSLHRAYEQYF
clone size: .; D gene: .; V gene: TRBV28; J gene: TRBJ2-4; CDR3 DNA: TGTGCCAGCAGTTTCGTTGGGGGGGGCAGTGCCAAAAACATTCAGTACTTC; CDR3 protein: CASSFVGGGSAKNIQYF
clone size: few; D gene: TRBD2; V gene: TRBV18; J gene: TRBJ2-3; CDR3 DNA: TGTGCCAGCTCACCAAGGGCTCCCGGGGGGGCCAGCACAGATACGCAGTATTTT; CDR3 protein: CASSPRAPGGASTDTQYF
clone size: few; D gene: TRBD1; V gene: TRBV7-8; J gene: TRBJ1-2; CDR3 DNA: TGTGCCAGCAGCCCCCGACAGGGACCCTATGGCTACACCTTC; CDR3 protein: CASSPRQGPYGYTF
clone size: .; D gene: TRBD2; V gene: TRBV10-1; J gene: TRBJ2-3; CDR3 DNA: TGCGCCAGCAGTGATACTAGCGTGGATACGCAGTATTTT; CDR3 protein: CASSDTSVDTQYF
clone size: many; D gene: TRBD1; V gene: TRBV27; J gene: TRBJ2-5; CDR3 DNA: TGTGCCAGCAGTTTTGCCCCGGGACAGGGTTTGGAGACCCAGTACTTC; CDR3 protein: CASSFAPGQGLETQYF
clone size: many; D gene: .; V gene: TRBV24-1; J gene: TRBJ2-3; CDR3 DNA: TGTGCCACCAGTGATTTCGGGGAGGCAGATACGCAGTATTTT; CDR3 protein: CATSDFGEADTQYF
clone size: many; D gene: TRBD2; V gene: TRBV11-2; J gene: TRBJ2-7; CDR3 DNA: TGTGCCAGCAGCTTAGCCGCTAGCGGGGGTTCCTACGAGCAGTACTTC; CDR3 protein: CASSLAASGGSYEQYF
clone size: many; D gene: .; V gene: TRBV5-6; J gene: TRBJ1-2; CDR3 DNA: TGTGCCAGCAGCTTGCGAGATCCTAACTATGGCTACACCTTC; CDR3 protein: CASSLRDPNYGYTF
clone size: many; D gene: .; V gene: TRBV5-1; J gene: TRBJ2-1; CDR3 DNA: TGCGCCAGCAGCCCCGAGGGGGGCTACTCCTACAATGAGCAGTTCTTC; CDR3 protein: CASSPEGGYSYNEQFF
clone size: .; D gene: .; V gene: TRBV18; J gene: TRBJ2-2; CDR3 DNA: TGTGCCAGCTCACCACGGGGCGGGAAAGACACCGGGGAGCTGTTTTTT; CDR3 protein: CASSPRGGKDTGELFF
clone size: .; D gene: TRBD1; V gene: TRBV20-1; J gene: TRBJ1-1; CDR3 DNA: TGCAGTGCTGGGACAGGGCTGAACACTGAAGCTTTCTTT; CDR3 protein: CSAGTGLNTEAFF
clone size: .; D gene: TRBD2; V gene: TRBV5-1; J gene: TRBJ2-2; CDR3 DNA: TGCGCCAGCAGCGCCTGGACTAGCGGGATAGACACCGGGGAGCTGTTTTTT; CDR3 protein: CASSAWTSGIDTGELFF
clone size: .; D gene: .; V gene: TRBV20-1; J gene: TRBJ2-2; CDR3 DNA: TGCAGTGCTACGGACAGCGGACAACCCGGGGAGCTGTTTTTT; CDR3 protein: CSATDSGQPGELFF
clone size: many; D gene: TRBD2; V gene: TRBV20-1; J gene: TRBJ2-7; CDR3 DNA: TGCAGTGCTAGAGGGCCTGGCGGGACTATTTACGAGCAGTACTTC; CDR3 protein: CSARGPGGTIYEQYF
clone size: many; D gene: TRBD1; V gene: TRBV20-1; J gene: TRBJ1-2; CDR3 DNA: TGCAGTGCTCACGCGGACAAGGGGGCTAATGGCTACACCTTC; CDR3 protein: CSAHADKGANGYTF
clone size: many; D gene: .; V gene: TRBV11-2; J gene: TRBJ2-1; CDR3 DNA: TGTGCCAGCACCAACGGCAGGAATACCTACAATGAGCAGTTCTTC; CDR3 protein: CASTNGRNTYNEQFF
clone size: .; D gene: .; V gene: TRBV5-1; J gene: TRBJ2-5; CDR3 DNA: TGCGCCAGCAGGCAAAGAGGGCGGACCCAAGAGACCCAGTACTTC; CDR3 protein: CASRQRGRTQETQYF
clone size: .; D gene: .; V gene: TRBV11-2; J gene: TRBJ1-1; CDR3 DNA: TGTGCCAGCAGCTTCCCACTCGGACGGAGGAACACTGGAGCTTTCTTT; CDR3 protein: CASSFPLGRRNTGAFF
clone size: .; D gene: .; V gene: TRBV12-3/TRBV12-4; J gene: TRBJ2-2; CDR3 DNA: TGTGCCAGCCGCCCCCACAGGGAGGGAGTTATTTGGGAGCTGTTTTTT; CDR3 protein: CASRPHREGVIWELFF
clone size: .; D gene: .; V gene: TRBV10-3; J gene: TRBJ2-6; CDR3 DNA: TGTGCCACCAACAGGGATCAATCTGGGGCCAACGTCCTGACTTTC; CDR3 protein: CATNRDQSGANVLTF
clone size: few; D gene: .; V gene: TRBV7-8; J gene: TRBJ2-2; CDR3 DNA: TGTGCCAGCAGCCGGTTAGGGGGGGGAAACACCGGGGAGCTGTTTTTT; CDR3 protein: CASSRLGGGNTGELFF
clone size: .; D gene: .; V gene: TRBV3-1; J gene: TRBJ2-7; CDR3 DNA: TGTGCCAGCAGCCACGAGGAACAGATCCTCTACGAGCAGTACTTC; CDR3 protein: CASSHEEQILYEQYF
clone size: many; D gene: TRBD1; V gene: TRBV11-1; J gene: TRBJ2-7; CDR3 DNA: TGTGCCAGCAGCTTAACCCGGACAGGGCCCTACGAGCAGTACTTC; CDR3 protein: CASSLTRTGPYEQYF
clone size: few; D gene: .; V gene: TRBV24-1; J gene: TRBJ2-3; CDR3 DNA: TGTGCCACCAGACAGTCAGATACGCAGTATTTT; CDR3 protein: CATRQSDTQYF
clone size: many; D gene: .; V gene: TRBV19; J gene: TRBJ1-1; CDR3 DNA: TGTGCCTCAAGGGGCGGGGGCAGGGACACTGAAGCTTTCTTT; CDR3 protein: CASRGGGRDTEAFF